A selection of T cell receptor beta chains follows, all from one sample in a study of T cell changes during pregnancy in multiple sclerosis. TCRdb keeps only in-frame clones here, not all; method: immunoSEQ multiplex PCR. The sample shows just under 60,000 clones, 80% to 95% of them seen only once. Material: peripheral blood, obtained in the first trimester of pregnancy. All receptors come from a female donor with multiple sclerosis, enrolled in a pregnancy study. Both conserved end residues are part of each CDR3. The D gene is left open where the match is weak. The size field is filled for only some rows; it gives once, few, many or a size class.

v_gene	abundance	j_gene	d_gene	CDR3aa	CDR3nt
TRBV7-6	-	TRBJ1-1	-	CASSLTVMNTEAFF	TGTGCCAGCAGCTTAACAGTAATGAACACTGAAGCTTTCTTT
TRBV5-6	-	TRBJ1-4	TRBD1	CASSPGTGGEKLFF	TGTGCCAGCAGCCCCGGGACAGGGGGCGAAAAACTGTTTTTT
TRBV30	-	TRBJ2-5	-	CAWSVPGGIQETQYF	TGTGCCTGGAGTGTACCGGGGGGCATCCAAGAGACCCAGTACTTC
TRBV14	-	TRBJ1-2	-	CASSLKVDYGYTF	TGTGCCAGCAGCCTGAAAGTAGACTATGGCTACACCTTC
TRBV7-9	-	TRBJ2-7	-	CASSPDSLREQYF	TGTGCCAGCAGCCCGGACAGCCTTAGGGAGCAGTACTTC
TRBV4-2	few	TRBJ2-3	TRBD1	CASRTGVLTDTQYF	TGTGCCAGCCGAACAGGGGTTCTTACAGATACGCAGTATTTT
TRBV5-8	-	TRBJ2-7	TRBD1	CASSRDRGTYEQYF	TGTGCCAGCAGCCGAGACAGGGGCACCTACGAGCAGTACTTC
TRBV29-1	few	TRBJ2-7	-	CSVEDRVESYEQYF	TGCAGCGTTGAAGACAGGGTCGAGTCCTACGAGCAGTACTTC
TRBV6-6	-	TRBJ2-5	-	CASSFPAQGETQYF	TGTGCCAGCAGTTTCCCGGCCCAGGGAGAGACCCAGTACTTC
TRBV10-3	-	TRBJ2-5	TRBD1	CAIRTGTGEETQYF	TGTGCCATCAGGACCGGGACAGGGGAAGAGACCCAGTACTTC
TRBV12-2	-	TRBJ1-1	-	CASRPTETEAFF	TGTGCAAGTCGCCCTACAGAAACTGAAGCTTTCTTT
TRBV30	-	TRBJ1-3	-	CAWSGGRVVPGNTIYF	TGTGCCTGGAGTGGGGGCAGGGTGGTCCCTGGAAACACCATATATTTT
TRBV7-8	-	TRBJ1-5	-	CASSAYRESNQPQHF	TGTGCCAGCAGCGCGTACAGGGAAAGCAATCAGCCCCAGCATTTT
TRBV7-2	-	TRBJ1-2	-	CASTFSTPGGNYGYTF	TGTGCCAGCACCTTTTCAACCCCGGGGGGGAACTATGGCTACACCTTC